This paragraph reports one TCR beta chain. The data derive from a study of cytomegalovirus exposure and HLA in healthy donors. Across the whole study: Prior work identified some 120 million unique TCR beta sequences in 150 million to 200 million T cells. Among the 400 or so donors who were genotyped, about 86% fell in the genetic ancestry cluster that is associated with self-reported Caucasian donors.

PCR was performed using 60 Vbeta and 13 Jbeta primers. Clones were read by immunoSEQ multiplex PCR, and TCRdb kept only the in-frame ones, dropping some. Of 55,000 or so clones in the sample, roughly 73% were seen once. This CDR3 comprises 14 residues. The sample was PBMCs. This clonotype was obtained from a man aged 18 to 30 in good health and CMV-seronegative. The chain has TRBV21-1 and TRBJ1-5; the table calls TRBD1, which could not be checked here. TRBV21-1 is an annotated pseudogene. In DNA form, the CDR3 reads TGTGCCAGCACCGCAGGGGATCCTTCCCAGCCCCAGCATTTT. Its translation: CASTAGDPSQPQHF.